This TCR beta chain is from a study of CD4 T cells in relation to SARS-CoV-2 and coronaviruses. Before the COVID-19 pandemic, during about 2010-2018, CD4+ T cells were taken from unexposed donors. CD4+ T cells were isolated from the cells after roughly 11 days of culture. Concerning this clone itself: What it binds is unknown.

Only in-frame clones appear in the TCRdb table, and some are missing; sequencing was by immunoSEQ multiplex PCR. The repertoire has about 23,000 clones, 78% of them found once; the top ten carry over 11%. This CDR3 contains 19 residues. The gene calls are TRBV21-1 and TRBJ1-6. TRBV21-1 is annotated as a pseudogene. Specimen: CD4+ T cells from PBMCs, cultured in vitro. The receptor was derived from a human donor in good health. Here the CDR3 DNA reads TGTGCCAGCAGCAAGTTCCATGTTAGGGGGAGGTCCTATAATTCACCCCTCCACTTT. Translated: CASSKFHVRGRSYNSPLHF.